Following are 5 T cell receptor beta chains from one sample sequenced in a study of cytomegalovirus exposure and HLA in healthy donors. Sequenced by immunoSEQ multiplex PCR; TCRdb stores in-frame clones only, minus some. The data show about 170,000 clones, 80% to 90% seen once. Source material: PBMCs. The origin of the receptors is a woman aged 18-29 years in good health and CMV-seronegative.

The chain is built from TRBV12-5 and TRBJ1-3, with TRBD1 matching over 9 bases. The ends lost 1 base at V and 2 bases at J; junction bases unmatched: 3. There are 16 residues in the CDR3. CDR1 LGHNT and CDR2 FRNRAP come from the germline V gene. The CDR3 DNA is TGTGCTAGTGGTTTGGGAGGGACAGGGACTGGAAACACCATATATTTT. Translating gives CASGLGGTGTGNTIYF.

The chain combines TRBV25-1 with TRBJ2-5, with TRBD1 identical over 8 bases. Per germline, CDR1 MGHDK and CDR2 SYGVNS. The CDR3 contains 15 residues. Unmatched junction bases numbered 7, after V lost 4 bases and J lost 3 bases. CDR3 sequence (DNA): TGTGCCAGCAGTGTAGCCGGGACAGGAGAAGAGACCCAGTACTTC. This translates into CASSVAGTGEETQYF.

The chain combines TRBV6-5 with TRBJ1-5; D remains ambiguous. This CDR3 comprises 13 residues. The germline CDR1 and CDR2 sequences are MNHEY and SVGAGI. Trimming cost V 8 bases and J 0 bases, with 8 bases left between them. CDR3: CASGQYSNQPQHF. DNA of the CDR3: TGTGCCAGCGGGCAATATAGCAATCAGCCCCAGCATTTT.

This clone is a singleton in its sample. The J gene is TRBJ2-7, the V gene TRBV5-1; 7 bases line up with TRBD1. J gave up 1 base and V 3 bases, and 13 bases lay outside the gene matches. This CDR3 is 17 amino acids long. CDR1 is SGHRS, CDR2 YFSETQ, per germline. CDR3 nucleotide sequence: TGCGCCAGCAGCTCGGATCAGGGGAGACAGGGTTCCTACGAGCAGTACTTC. Translated, it gives CASSSDQGRQGSYEQYF.

This clone was counted a few times. This sequence joins TRBV2 and TRBJ2-7; possibly TRBD1 for D (5 bases). CDR1 is SNHLY and CDR2 is FYNNEI in the germline V gene. Trimming took 3 bases from V and 3 from J, leaving 15 bases between them. The CDR3 contains 15 residues. As DNA, the CDR3 is TGTGCCAGCAGTGAGGAAGGGGTACTTGTCTACGAGCAGTACTTC. Translation: CASSEEGVLVYEQYF. The full variable domain, its missing parts supplied by reference TRBV2 and TRBJ2-7, is EPEVTQTPSHQVTQMGQEVILRCVPISNHLYFYWYRQILGQKVEFLVSFYNNEISEKSEIFDDQFSVERPDGSNFTLKIRSTKLEDSAMYFCASSEEGVLVYEQYFGPGTRLTVT.